The rows below give T cell receptor beta chains drawn from one sample of a study of cytomegalovirus exposure and HLA in healthy donors. This table comes from immunoSEQ multiplex PCR, and its TCRdb copy is limited to in-frame clones, with some not included. The table has fewer than 250,000 clones, 79% seen once. Sequenced input: PBMCs. Source of these receptors: a woman aged 18 to 35 in good health and CMV-seronegative. The CDR3 runs from the conserved cysteine through the conserved F or W.

>TRBV5-1|TRBJ2-1
CASSSHLGQGSEQFF
>TRBV14|TRBJ2-1
CASSTKKVTSGTHNEQFF
>TRBV27|TRBJ1-1
CASSDHTTGQNTEAFF
>TRBV5-4|TRBJ2-1
CASSLVGQGYEQFF
>TRBV4-1|TRBJ2-1
CASSQAAGGEQFF
>TRBV28|TRBJ2-4
CASSADRAKNIQYF
>TRBV6-5|TRBJ2-7
CASSYRQGPYEQYF
>TRBV5-1|TRBJ2-1
CASRSTERSYNEQFF
>TRBV28|TRBJ2-1
CASSHRLAGADYNEQFF
>TRBV15|TRBJ1-3
CATSREGQRSGNTIYF
>TRBV5-1|TRBJ1-1
CASSLGAGVTAEAFF
>TRBV7-2|TRBJ1-6
CASSNRVAGSPLHF
>TRBV4-1|TRBJ2-3
CASSFTGLAVDTQYF
>TRBV2|TRBJ2-7
CASSEHQGSSEQYF
>TRBV5-1|TRBJ2-7
CASSGPESRGGYEQYF